A selection of T cell receptor beta chains follows, all from one sample in a study of cytomegalovirus exposure and HLA in healthy donors. Sequencing used immunoSEQ multiplex PCR; TCRdb keeps in-frame clones, though not all of them. The sample has hundreds of thousands of clones, 70% to 90% seen once. The sample was PBMCs. Receptors were obtained from a young man in good health and CMV-seronegative. CDR3s include the opening cysteine and the closing phenylalanine or tryptophan. The order of the fields is CDR3 DNA, CDR3 protein, clone size, J gene, V gene, D gene. D genes are given only for firm matches. Clone size is given for some rows only: seen once, a few or many times, or a class if the clone is expanded.

CDR3 DNA: TGTGCCAGCACCAGGACACCCTTGAGCTCCTACGAGCAGTACTTC
CDR3 protein: CASTRTPLSSYEQYF
clone size: NA
J gene: TRBJ2-7
V gene: TRBV7-8
D gene: NA

CDR3 DNA: TGTGCCAGTAGTATGGAGGGGATGAGAAGGGCCAGCGTCCTGACTTTC
CDR3 protein: CASSMEGMRRASVLTF
clone size: NA
J gene: TRBJ2-6
V gene: TRBV19
D gene: NA

CDR3 DNA: TGTGCCAGCAGTGGAAGTGGCCTTGTCCGCTATGGCTACACCTTC
CDR3 protein: CASSGSGLVRYGYTF
clone size: NA
J gene: TRBJ1-2
V gene: TRBV6-1
D gene: NA

CDR3 DNA: TGTGCCAGCAGTTACCCGGGACAGGAAGAGACCCAGTACTTC
CDR3 protein: CASSYPGQEETQYF
clone size: few
J gene: TRBJ2-5
V gene: TRBV6-6
D gene: TRBD1

CDR3 DNA: TGTGCCAGCAGCCCCCGGGACAGCGCTAAAGTTGCAACTAATGAAAAACTGTTTTTT
CDR3 protein: CASSPRDSAKVATNEKLFF
clone size: NA
J gene: TRBJ1-4
V gene: TRBV4-2
D gene: TRBD1

CDR3 DNA: TGCAGCGTTCAAGTGGTGAGTTACAATGAGCAGTTCTTC
CDR3 protein: CSVQVVSYNEQFF
clone size: NA
J gene: TRBJ2-1
V gene: TRBV29-1
D gene: NA

CDR3 DNA: TGTGCCAGCAGCAGCCCCAGGGCGCGCCCTTACATTCAGTACTTC
CDR3 protein: CASSSPRARPYIQYF
clone size: NA
J gene: TRBJ2-4
V gene: TRBV2
D gene: NA

CDR3 DNA: TGTGCCAGCAGTCCCAGAGACAGCCTAAATGAAAAACTGTTTTTT
CDR3 protein: CASSPRDSLNEKLFF
clone size: NA
J gene: TRBJ1-4
V gene: TRBV28
D gene: NA

CDR3 DNA: TGTGCCAGCAGTGCACAGGGGGCGGGGAGGGCCAAAAACATTCAGTACTTC
CDR3 protein: CASSAQGAGRAKNIQYF
clone size: NA
J gene: TRBJ2-4
V gene: TRBV27
D gene: TRBD1

CDR3 DNA: TGTGCCAGCAGTTACCTAAATAGCAATCAGCCCCAGCATTTT
CDR3 protein: CASSYLNSNQPQHF
clone size: NA
J gene: TRBJ1-5
V gene: TRBV6-6
D gene: NA

CDR3 DNA: TGTGCCAGCAATCGGGGTACGATGAATGAGCAGTTCTTC
CDR3 protein: CASNRGTMNEQFF
clone size: NA
J gene: TRBJ2-1
V gene: TRBV6-6
D gene: NA

CDR3 DNA: TGTGCCACCGGACAGGGGGGTCAGCCCCAGCATTTT
CDR3 protein: CATGQGGQPQHF
clone size: NA
J gene: TRBJ1-5
V gene: TRBV6-1
D gene: TRBD1

CDR3 DNA: TGTGCCAGCACGGAGACAGGCTTATCCTACGAGCAGTACTTC
CDR3 protein: CASTETGLSYEQYF
clone size: NA
J gene: TRBJ2-7
V gene: TRBV6-5
D gene: NA

CDR3 DNA: TGTGCCAGCAGGGATCTAGCGGGGGGAATTACGCAGTATTTT
CDR3 protein: CASRDLAGGITQYF
clone size: NA
J gene: TRBJ2-3
V gene: TRBV6-1
D gene: TRBD2

CDR3 DNA: TGCGCCAGCAGCTGGGGGGAGGAGGGGGCCAGCTATGGCTACACCTTC
CDR3 protein: CASSWGEEGASYGYTF
clone size: once
J gene: TRBJ1-2
V gene: TRBV5-1
D gene: TRBD1

CDR3 DNA: TGCGCCAGCAGCCCACTCGAGGGGGTTAGGGGAGCTTTCTTT
CDR3 protein: CASSPLEGVRGAFF
clone size: once
J gene: TRBJ1-1
V gene: TRBV5-1
D gene: NA

CDR3 DNA: TGCGCCAGCAGCCTACTTGCTCTGGCAGGGGAAGTCAATGAGCAGTTCTTC
CDR3 protein: CASSLLALAGEVNEQFF
clone size: NA
J gene: TRBJ2-1
V gene: TRBV4-1
D gene: NA

CDR3 DNA: TGTGCCAGCAGCGTAGGTTACACGCTCTCCTACGAGCAGTACTTC
CDR3 protein: CASSVGYTLSYEQYF
clone size: NA
J gene: TRBJ2-7
V gene: TRBV9
D gene: NA

CDR3 DNA: TGCGCCAGCAGCCAAGGACTAGCGGGGCCTCGGAACAATGAGCAGTTCTTC
CDR3 protein: CASSQGLAGPRNNEQFF
clone size: NA
J gene: TRBJ2-1
V gene: TRBV4-3
D gene: TRBD2

CDR3 DNA: TGTGCCAGCAGCGTTCAGGGGGGCACCGGGGAGCTGTTTTTT
CDR3 protein: CASSVQGGTGELFF
clone size: NA
J gene: TRBJ2-2
V gene: TRBV9
D gene: NA

CDR3 DNA: TGTGCCTCCACGGTGGGACAGGTATCCTACGAGCAGTACTTC
CDR3 protein: CASTVGQVSYEQYF
clone size: NA
J gene: TRBJ2-7
V gene: TRBV28
D gene: TRBD1

CDR3 DNA: TGTGCCAGCAGCTCCCCCCAGGAAGCCCCCCACTACGAGCAGTACTTC
CDR3 protein: CASSSPQEAPHYEQYF
clone size: NA
J gene: TRBJ2-7
V gene: TRBV7-9
D gene: NA

CDR3 DNA: TGTGCCAGCAGCTTAATCGACAGGAACACTGAAGCTTTCTTT
CDR3 protein: CASSLIDRNTEAFF
clone size: NA
J gene: TRBJ1-1
V gene: TRBV7-9
D gene: NA

CDR3 DNA: TGTGCCAGCAAGGCGGACGGAGGTTATGAAAAACTGTTTTTT
CDR3 protein: CASKADGGYEKLFF
clone size: NA
J gene: TRBJ1-4
V gene: TRBV2
D gene: NA

CDR3 DNA: TGTGCCAGCAGCTTAACTAGCGGGCTGGGAGATACGCAGTATTTT
CDR3 protein: CASSLTSGLGDTQYF
clone size: once
J gene: TRBJ2-3
V gene: TRBV7-9
D gene: TRBD2

CDR3 DNA: TGTGCCAGCAGCTCCGAACCGACAGGGGGCTATGAGCAGTTCTTC
CDR3 protein: CASSSEPTGGYEQFF
clone size: NA
J gene: TRBJ2-1
V gene: TRBV11-2
D gene: TRBD1

CDR3 DNA: TGTGCCAGCACAGGCACGGCGTACGAGCAGTACTTC
CDR3 protein: CASTGTAYEQYF
clone size: NA
J gene: TRBJ2-7
V gene: TRBV6-5
D gene: NA

CDR3 DNA: TGTGCCACCCTATGGGCAGGGTACAATGAGCAGTTCTTC
CDR3 protein: CATLWAGYNEQFF
clone size: NA
J gene: TRBJ2-1
V gene: TRBV2
D gene: NA

CDR3 DNA: TGCGCCAGCACCCACCTACAGGGGTCAAATGAGCAGTTCTTC
CDR3 protein: CASTHLQGSNEQFF
clone size: NA
J gene: TRBJ2-1
V gene: TRBV5-1
D gene: TRBD1

CDR3 DNA: TGTGCCAGCAGCCCGCCGGGACTAGCTGTGAGAGAGACCCAGTACTTC
CDR3 protein: CASSPPGLAVRETQYF
clone size: few
J gene: TRBJ2-5
V gene: TRBV7-2
D gene: TRBD2

CDR3 DNA: TGTGCCAGCAGTCTCCTTTTGGAGTTCAACACTGAAGCTTTCTTT
CDR3 protein: CASSLLLEFNTEAFF
clone size: NA
J gene: TRBJ1-1
V gene: TRBV6-5
D gene: NA

CDR3 DNA: TGTGCCAGCAGCGTAGAGTTCGATGGGCTATCTGGAAACACCATATATTTT
CDR3 protein: CASSVEFDGLSGNTIYF
clone size: once
J gene: TRBJ1-3
V gene: TRBV9
D gene: NA

CDR3 DNA: TGTGCCAGCAGCTTCGGGGGGCCAGATACGCAGTATTTT
CDR3 protein: CASSFGGPDTQYF
clone size: NA
J gene: TRBJ2-3
V gene: TRBV11-2
D gene: NA

CDR3 DNA: TGCGCCAGCAGCCAGGTCCTAGCCGCTAACACCGGGGAGCTGTTTTTT
CDR3 protein: CASSQVLAANTGELFF
clone size: NA
J gene: TRBJ2-2
V gene: TRBV4-1
D gene: NA

CDR3 DNA: TGTGCCAGCAGTAAGACAGTTGAAAAACTGTTTTTT
CDR3 protein: CASSKTVEKLFF
clone size: NA
J gene: TRBJ1-4
V gene: TRBV6-1
D gene: NA